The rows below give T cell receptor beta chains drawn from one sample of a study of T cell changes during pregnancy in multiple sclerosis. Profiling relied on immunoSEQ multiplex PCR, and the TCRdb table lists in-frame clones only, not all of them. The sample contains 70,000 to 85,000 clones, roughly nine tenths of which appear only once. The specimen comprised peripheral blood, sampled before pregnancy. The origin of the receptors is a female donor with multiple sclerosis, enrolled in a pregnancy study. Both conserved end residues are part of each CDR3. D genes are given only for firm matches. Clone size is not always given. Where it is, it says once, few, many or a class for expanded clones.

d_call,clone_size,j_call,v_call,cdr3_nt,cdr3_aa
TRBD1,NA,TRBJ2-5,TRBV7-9,TGTGCCAGTCACACCGGGACAGGGGGCCTTGGGGAGACCCAGTACTTC,CASHTGTGGLGETQYF
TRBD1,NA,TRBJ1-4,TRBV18,TGTGCCAGCTCACGGACAGGGGGTAATGAAAAACTGTTTTTT,CASSRTGGNEKLFF
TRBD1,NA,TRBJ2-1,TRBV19,TGTGCCAGTAGTAAGGGGGGACAGGGATTTTACAATGAGCAGTTCTTC,CASSKGGQGFYNEQFF
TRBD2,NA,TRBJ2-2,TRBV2,TGTGCCACCCTAGCGGGAAACACCGGGGAGCTGTTTTTT,CATLAGNTGELFF
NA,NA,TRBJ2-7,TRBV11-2,TGTGCCAGCAGCTTACTCACTCGGTCCTCCTACGAGCAGTACTTC,CASSLLTRSSYEQYF
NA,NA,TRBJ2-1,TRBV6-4,TGTGCCAGCATCGAGGGACACTACAATGAGCAGTTCTTC,CASIEGHYNEQFF
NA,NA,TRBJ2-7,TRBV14,TGTGCCAGCAGCCAAGATCTGGGGCTCCCCTACGAGCAGTACTTC,CASSQDLGLPYEQYF
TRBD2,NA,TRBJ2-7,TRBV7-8,TGTGCCAGCAGCAACGTAGCGGGGGTGGCCTACGAGCAGTACTTC,CASSNVAGVAYEQYF
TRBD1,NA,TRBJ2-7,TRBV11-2,TGTGCCAGCAGCTCCCGACAGGGGAACTACGAGCAGTACTTC,CASSSRQGNYEQYF
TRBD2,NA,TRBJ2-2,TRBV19,TGTGCCAGTACCCTTAGCGGGAGGGCCAACGGGGAGCTGTTTTTT,CASTLSGRANGELFF
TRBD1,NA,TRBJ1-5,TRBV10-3,TGTGCCATCAGTCGGACAGGAGAAGGCAATCAGCCCCAGCATTTT,CAISRTGEGNQPQHF
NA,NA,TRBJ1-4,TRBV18,TGTGCCAGCTCACCGGTCCAGGGGGAAAAACTGTTTTTT,CASSPVQGEKLFF
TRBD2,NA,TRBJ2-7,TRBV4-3,TGCGCCAGCAGCCTTACCCTCCCGGGACTAGCGGCTTCAGAGCAGTACTTC,CASSLTLPGLAASEQYF
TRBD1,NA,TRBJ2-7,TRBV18,TGTGCCAGCTCACCTGAGACAGGGGCCCGCTACGAGCAGTACTTC,CASSPETGARYEQYF
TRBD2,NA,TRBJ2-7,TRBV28,TGTGCCAGCAGTTTGGGGAGGGGTGGCAACGAGCAGTACTTC,CASSLGRGGNEQYF
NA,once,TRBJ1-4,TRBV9,TGTGCCAGCAGCGGGGGCATTGCAGGGGAAGTAAATGAAAAACTGTTTTTT,CASSGGIAGEVNEKLFF
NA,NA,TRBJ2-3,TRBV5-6,TGTGCCAGCATCCTACACGACCCCCGGGGTCCCATAATCCCAGATACGCAGTATTTT,CASILHDPRGPIIPDTQYF
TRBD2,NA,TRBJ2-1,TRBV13,TGTGCCAGCAGCTACCCTAGCGGGATCGGCAATGAGCAGTTCTTC,CASSYPSGIGNEQFF
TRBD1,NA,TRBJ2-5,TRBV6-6,TGTGCCAGCAGTTTAAACACAGGGGGGAGGGAGACCCAGTACTTC,CASSLNTGGRETQYF
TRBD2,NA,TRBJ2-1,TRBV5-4,TGTGCCAGCACCGAAGGGCAGCGGGAGGGTGAGCAGTTCTTC,CASTEGQREGEQFF
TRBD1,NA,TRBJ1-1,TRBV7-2,TGTGCCAGCAGCCGAACAGGGGGCTCTGAAGCTTTCTTT,CASSRTGGSEAFF
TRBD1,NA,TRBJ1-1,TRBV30,TGTGCCGGCGACAGGGCGAACACTGAAGCTTTCTTT,CAGDRANTEAFF
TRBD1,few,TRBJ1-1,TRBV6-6,TGTGCCAGCAGTGACAGGGGGAACACTGAAGCTTTCTTT,CASSDRGNTEAFF